The following is a T cell receptor beta chain sequence with its context. Antigen: not known. Bulk tissue was left unsorted, and RNA and DNA were co-extracted from about 19-30 mg of it. There were over 90% viable tumor cells in every single sample of tumor. The data originate from a study of tumor-infiltrating lymphocytes in primary liver carcinoma. Whole-study context: Spanning 4.2 to 10 cm, the tumors were T1-T3 N0M0.

CDR1 and CDR2 (germline): SQVTM, ANQGSEA. Trimming removed 6 bases from V and 6 bases from J, with 14 bases in between. The CDR3 is made up of 12 amino acids. Total RNA (around 0.45 ug) served as template for TCR beta cDNA synthesis primed by a constant-region primer. Sequencing libraries for TCR beta derived from three nested multiplex PCR rounds that used slightly modified ARM-PCR. Rounds one and two of PCR, each of 10 cycles, were primed with TRBV1-TRBV30 forward primers and a C-beta reverse primer. One entry per CDR3 protein, called by TCRdb with MiXCR from the multiplex PCR reads. The table has 150,000 to 200,000 distinct CDR3 sequences, around 81% seen once. Study results and caveats: No more than about 8-24% of top clones could be seen in all five tumor regions.

This chain joins TRBV29-1 and TRBJ1-1; D unclear. The sequencing sample was made of tumor tissue from primary liver carcinoma. The source of this sequence is a man aged 40-50 years with primary liver carcinoma and hepatitis B virus infection. The CDR3 region has the DNA TGCAGCGTCACTGAGGGTAGGGCTGAAGCTTTCTTT. It encodes CSVTEGRAEAFF.